One sample yielded the 23 T cell receptor beta chains listed below, sequenced in a study of early T cells in non-severe SARS-CoV-2 infection. TCRdb re-called the 5' RACE reads through MiXCR, storing one row per CDR3 protein. This sample has tens of thousands of distinct CDR3 sequences; roughly 13% occur once, and the top ten carry more than 3.5%. The sequencing input was whole blood. These receptors all stem from an adult who was a healthcare worker with PCR-confirmed SARS-CoV-2 infection or an uninfected control (not recorded which).

This clonotype was picked up many times. V is TRBV29-1 and J is TRBJ1-1; D is undetermined. The V end was cut by 4 bases, the J end by 3 bases, with 9 bases between. The germline CDR1 and CDR2 sequences are SQVTM and ANQGSEA. The CDR3 spans 12 residues. The CDR3 DNA reads as TGCAGCGTTGTGGGGTTGGACACTGAAGCTTTCTTT. Protein: CSVVGLDTEAFF.

In this sample, this clonotype turned up many times. This chain connects TRBV29-1 to TRBJ2-6; D unresolved. Germline V CDR1 and CDR2: SQVTM, ANQGSEA. This CDR3 has 14 amino acids. V lost 3 bases to trimming and J lost 2 bases, with 8 bases between them. The CDR3 DNA follows: TGCAGCGTTGAGGCCACTACTGGGGCCAACGTCCTGACTTTC. This translates into CSVEATTGANVLTF. The full variable domain, rest sourced from reference TRBV29-1 and TRBJ2-6, is SAVISQKPSRDICQRGTSLTIQCQVDSQVTMMFWYRQQPGQSLTLIATANQGSEATYESGFVIDKFPISRPNLTFSTLTVSNMSPEDSSIYLCSVEATTGANVLTFGAGSRLTVL.

V and J are TRBV6-1 and TRBJ2-7; 11 bases are shared with TRBD1. The length of the CDR3 is 14 residues. Germline V gene lookup returns CDR1 MNHNS and CDR2 SASEGT. Trimming removed 3 bases from V and 3 bases from J; junction bases left unmatched: 1. CDR3 in DNA: TGTGCCAGCAGTGAGGGGACAGGGGGCTACGAGCAGTACTTC. Translated, it gives CASSEGTGGYEQYF.

This clonotype appeared a few times. The V gene is TRBV2, the J gene TRBJ2-3; 7 nucleotides line up with TRBD1. The CDR3 spans 13 residues. Per the germline V gene, CDR1 is SNHLY and CDR2 is FYNNEI. The trim removed 8 bases at V and 4 bases at J, leaving 6 bases unmatched. In DNA, the CDR3 is TGTGCCAGCCTACAGGGGCGCGCAGATACGCAGTATTTT. Translating it yields CASLQGRADTQYF.

This clonotype has only a few counts. The rearrangement uses TRBV5-1 and TRBJ1-1; 7 positions agree with TRBD1. The V and J ends lost 4 bases and 4 bases, in that order; junction bases with no gene match: 7. This CDR3 has 14 amino acids. Per the germline V gene, CDR1 is SGHRS and CDR2 is YFSETQ. CDR3 DNA sequence: TGCGCCAGCAGCGGTGTGACAGGGACCACTGAAGCTTTCTTT. It translates to CASSGVTGTTEAFF.

This clonotype was counted a few times. The chain carries TRBV6-5 and TRBJ2-7, with 7 bases matching TRBD1. CDR1 MNHEY and CDR2 SVGAGI come from the germline V gene. With V trimmed by 6 bases and J by 6 bases, 5 bases remained unmatched. The CDR3 contains 12 residues. DNA for the CDR3: TGTGCCAGCAGACAGGGACAGATCGAGCAGTACTTC. Translated: CASRQGQIEQYF.

V usage is TRBV4-3 and J usage is TRBJ2-4; no clear D gene. CDR1 LGHNA and CDR2 YSLEER come from the germline V gene. The CDR3 sequence is 13 residues long. Trimming pared 2 bases from V and 4 bases from J, leaving 6 bases between. CDR3 protein: CASSQSVKNIQYF. The CDR3 DNA follows: TGCGCCAGCAGCCAAAGCGTTAAAAACATTCAGTACTTC.

The chain employs TRBV27 and TRBJ2-3; 8 bases are shared with TRBD1. J gave up 2 bases and V 3 bases, and 1 base lay outside the gene matches. The germline CDR1 and CDR2 sequences are MNHEY and SMNVEV (reference sequence). This CDR3 is 14 amino acids long. The DNA of the CDR3 is TGTGCCAGCAGTTTTCAGGGGGCCACAGATACGCAGTATTTT. Amino acid sequence: CASSFQGATDTQYF.

Ten or more counts support this clonotype. This chain links TRBV14 with TRBJ2-7; TRBD1 agrees at 8 bases. Germline-derived CDR1 and CDR2 are SGHDN and FVKESK. This CDR3 spans 12 amino acids. Trimming at V came to 4 bases and at J to 7 bases, leaving 3 bases not matched to a gene. The CDR3 DNA sequence: TGTGCCAGCAGCCGGACAGGGCTTGAGCAGTACTTC. Protein product: CASSRTGLEQYF.

Ten or more counts support this clonotype. The chain employs TRBV29-1 and TRBJ2-1; 8 nucleotides line up with TRBD2. The CDR3 spans 14 residues. Germline CDR1 is SQVTM and CDR2 is ANQGSEA. The V gene end was trimmed by 2 bases and the J gene end by 7 bases; junction bases not matched to a gene: 7. DNA of the CDR3: TGCAGCGTTGAACAAGCGGGGGTGATGAATGAGCAGTTCTTC. Protein product: CSVEQAGVMNEQFF.

A few counts support this clonotype. The chain combines TRBV11-2 with TRBJ2-1; no definite D call. Germline loops: CDR1 SGHAT, CDR2 FQNNGV. The germline V and J ends were trimmed by 5 bases and 5 bases, with 10 bases remaining between them. The CDR3 covers 13 residues. CDR3 sequence (DNA): TGTGCCAGCAGCCCGTCCGGCGACAATGAGCAGTTCTTC. Its translation: CASSPSGDNEQFF.

The chain joins TRBV4-2 to TRBJ2-1; D may be TRBD1 or TRBD2 (5 bases each). Germline V gene sequence: CDR1 LGHNA, CDR2 YNFKEQ. The length of the CDR3 is 15 residues. Trimming took 4 bases from V and 7 from J, leaving 17 bases between them. The CDR3 nucleotides read TGTGCCAGCAGCCTTTTCATCCAGGGACCTAATGAGCAGTTCTTC. This sequence encodes CASSLFIQGPNEQFF.

There are many counts of this clonotype. The V gene is TRBV30, the J gene TRBJ2-7; tentative D call: TRBD1 (5 bases). CDR3 length equals 14 residues. Germline loops: CDR1 GTSNPN, CDR2 SVGIG (reference sequence). The germline V and J ends were trimmed by 0 bases and 2 bases, with 11 bases remaining between them. The CDR3: CAWSVRQGTYEQYF. Written as DNA, the CDR3 is TGTGCCTGGAGTGTACGGCAGGGTACCTACGAGCAGTACTTC. Complete variable domain (other parts from reference TRBV30 and TRBJ2-7): SQTIHQWPATLVQPVGSPLSLECTVEGTSNPNLYWYRQAAGRGLQLLFYSVGIGQISSEVPQNLSASRPQDRQFILSSKKLLLSDSGFYLCAWSVRQGTYEQYFGPGTRLTVT.

The table lists this clonotype with a few counts. The chain recombines TRBV7-6 with TRBJ2-3; D is unclear. This CDR3 is built from 12 residues. Germline V gives CDR1 SGHVS, CDR2 FNYEAQ. The V and J ends lost 5 bases and 6 bases respectively, with 9 bases between them. This CDR3 reads CASSNPDDTQYF. In DNA form, the CDR3 reads TGTGCCAGCAGCAATCCAGATGATACGCAGTATTTT.

This clonotype was found many times. The chain is built from TRBV6-6 and TRBJ2-7; 8 bases fit TRBD1. The CDR3 runs 13 residues. The V gene end was trimmed by 7 bases and the J gene end by 2 bases; junction bases not matched to a gene: 4. In germline, CDR1 is MNHNY, CDR2 SVGAGI (reference sequence). CDR3 in amino acids: CASNDRGAYEQYF. The DNA of the CDR3 is TGTGCCAGCAATGACAGGGGAGCCTACGAGCAGTACTTC.

This clonotype was recorded at least ten times. V usage is TRBV7-9 and J usage is TRBJ2-5; D unresolved. CDR1 is SEHNR, CDR2 FQNEAQ, per germline (reference sequence). V lost 0 bases, J lost 1 base, and 12 bases lay in between. The CDR3 length is 16 residues. The CDR3 region is CASSLAAAASQETQYF. CDR3 sequence (DNA): TGTGCCAGCAGCTTAGCCGCGGCGGCTAGCCAAGAGACCCAGTACTTC.

Only a few counts were recorded for this clonotype. The chain uses TRBV29-1 and TRBJ2-3; D is possibly TRBD1 (6 bases). Germline loops: CDR1 SQVTM, CDR2 ANQGSEA. Trimming left V 7 bases short and J 5 bases short, with 19 bases between. The length of the CDR3 is 14 residues. CDR3 residues: CSGRTPGVGDTQYF. In nucleotides, the CDR3 is TGCAGCGGCCGAACCCCAGGGGTAGGAGATACGCAGTATTTT.

The chain couples TRBV5-1 to TRBJ1-1; 8 bases fit TRBD1. The V segment lost 2 bases and the J segment 5 bases; nucleotides outside the gene matches: 5. Germline CDR1 reads SGHRS; CDR2 reads YFSETQ. The CDR3 extends over 14 amino acids. In DNA form, the CDR3 reads TGCGCCAGCAGCTTTCCGGACAGGGTAACTGAAGCTTTCTTT. It translates to CASSFPDRVTEAFF.

Many counts were recorded for this clonotype. The J gene is TRBJ2-7, the V gene TRBV6-5, with 7 nucleotides matching TRBD1. There are 12 residues in the CDR3. J gave up 3 bases and V 6 bases, and 2 bases lay outside the gene matches. The germline V gene has CDR1 MNHEY and CDR2 SVGAGI. The CDR3, as DNA: TGTGCCAGCAGCAGGGACAGCTACGAGCAGTACTTC. As protein: CASSRDSYEQYF.

This clonotype was picked up a small number of times. The chain uses TRBV5-1 and TRBJ2-5, with 7 bases identical to TRBD1. V gave up 2 bases and J gave up 0 bases; unmatched junction bases: 1. CDR3 length: 14 residues. The germline V gene has CDR1 SGHRS and CDR2 YFSETQ. The chain's CDR3 is CASSFQGDQETQYF. The CDR3, as DNA: TGCGCCAGCAGCTTTCAGGGGGACCAAGAGACCCAGTACTTC.

The V call is TRBV5-6, the J call TRBJ2-6; no clear D. The germline V gene encodes CDR1 SGHDT and CDR2 YYEEEE. The CDR3 has 17 amino acids. V was pared by 2 bases and J by 0 bases, with 12 bases between. Written as DNA, the CDR3 is TGTGCCAGCAGCTTCTACAGTGGGAACTCTGGGGCCAACGTCCTGACTTTC. Translation gives CASSFYSGNSGANVLTF.

The chain combines TRBV7-2 with TRBJ2-2; perhaps D is TRBD1 or TRBD2 (5 bases each). The germline V and J ends were trimmed by 11 bases and 1 base, with 11 bases remaining between them. CDR1 is SGHTA and CDR2 is FQGNSA in the germline V gene. This CDR3 contains 13 residues. The CDR3 nucleotides are TGTGCCCACGGGGACCGGAACACCGGGGAGCTGTTTTTT. Protein sequence: CAHGDRNTGELFF.

This clonotype turned up a few times. This rearrangement joins TRBV5-1 to TRBJ2-3, with D perhaps matching TRBD1 (5 bases). Trimming shortened V by 1 base and J by 2 bases, and 11 bases separated the two germline ends. The CDR3 covers 15 residues. The V gene's germline CDR1 is SGHRS and CDR2 YFSETQ. CDR3 bases: TGCGCCAGCAGCTTGTGGGGCCAATTCACAGATACGCAGTATTTT. Encoded protein: CASSLWGQFTDTQYF.